The 15 T cell receptor beta chains below come from one sample, sequenced in a study of T cell changes during pregnancy in multiple sclerosis. Only in-frame clones appear in the TCRdb table, and some are missing; sequencing was by immunoSEQ multiplex PCR. Among roughly 20,000 clones listed, approximately 90% were seen once. Sequencing was performed on CD4+ T cells from peripheral blood mononuclear cells, taken in the first trimester of pregnancy. Source of these receptors: a female donor in good health, enrolled as a control in a pregnancy study.

This chain links TRBV6-1 with TRBJ2-7, with 10 bases that match TRBD2. The CDR3 has 14 residues. V shed 6 bases, J shed 5 bases, and the junction held 7 bases outside the gene matches. Germline lookup yields CDR1 MNHNS and CDR2 SASEGT. CDR3 sequence reads: CASRGSGRINEQYF. In DNA form, the CDR3 reads TGTGCCAGCAGGGGTAGCGGGAGGATCAACGAGCAGTACTTC.

The rearrangement uses TRBV4-3 and TRBJ2-3; D not certain. The V and J ends lost 2 bases and 2 bases respectively, with 8 bases between them. Per the germline V gene, CDR1 is LGHNA and CDR2 is YSLEER. CDR3 size: 14 residues. Written as DNA, the CDR3 is TGCGCCAGCAGCCAATTAACTGCCACAGATACGCAGTATTTT. Its translation is CASSQLTATDTQYF.

V gene TRBV15 combines with J gene TRBJ2-3; possibly TRBD2 for D (7 bases). Trimming removed 0 bases from V and 1 base from J, with 23 bases in between. This CDR3 is built from 20 residues. Germline-derived CDR1 and CDR2 are LNHNV and YYDKDF (reference sequence). CDR3 coding DNA: TGTGCCACCAGCAGAGAACGAGAGTCTTTCGGGGGGCAAGGCACAGATACGCAGTATTTT. As protein: CATSRERESFGGQGTDTQYF.

This sequence joins TRBV2 and TRBJ2-1; 11 bases map to TRBD2. CDR1 is SNHLY, CDR2 FYNNEI, per germline. J lost 4 bases, V lost 8 bases, and 4 bases had no gene match. There are 14 residues in the CDR3. CDR3 sequence (DNA): TGTGCCAGCGAGGGGACTAGCGGTTACAATGAGCAGTTCTTC. Translating it yields CASEGTSGYNEQFF.

This clone was detected only a few times. The rearrangement links TRBV2 to TRBJ1-6; 7 nucleotides line up with TRBD1. Unmatched junction bases numbered 3, after V lost 8 bases and J lost 5 bases. Per germline, CDR1 SNHLY and CDR2 FYNNEI. The CDR3 loop spans 13 amino acids. The CDR3 is CASGGQNNSPLHF. The CDR3 DNA follows: TGTGCCAGCGGGGGACAGAATAATTCACCCCTCCACTTT.

The chain is built from TRBV11-3 and TRBJ2-7; a possible D gene is TRBD1 (6 bases). Trimming removed 3 bases from V and 6 bases from J, with 12 bases in between. Per the germline V gene, CDR1 is SGHNT and CDR2 is YENEEA. The CDR3 totals 13 residues. In DNA, the CDR3 is TGTGCCAGCAGCTTCGTTACAGGGCGCGAGCAGTACTTC. Its translation is CASSFVTGREQYF.

The chain recombines TRBV19 with TRBJ1-2; D is perhaps TRBD1 (5 bases). This CDR3 region has 12 residues. Between the trimmed V and J ends, which lost 7 bases and 7 bases, there was a span of 13 bases. Looked up from germline, CDR1 is LNHDA and CDR2 is SQIVND (reference sequence). The CDR3 sequence is CASTPSGGGYTF. DNA of the CDR3: TGTGCCAGTACCCCGAGCGGGGGTGGCTACACCTTC. Full variable domain (rest looked up from reference TRBV19 and TRBJ1-2): DGGITQSPKYLFRKEGQNVTLSCEQNLNHDAMYWYRQDPGQGLRLIYYSQIVNDFQKGDIAEGYSVSREKKESFPLTVTSAQKNPTAFYLCASTPSGGGYTFGSGTRLTVV.

The chain is built from TRBV19 and TRBJ1-1, with D unclear. V was clipped by 6 bases and J by 0 bases, with 14 bases between them. Germline loops: CDR1 LNHDA, CDR2 SQIVND (reference sequence). This CDR3 is built from 15 residues. The CDR3, as DNA: TGTGCCAGTAGCCGATCCGGACTGATGAACACTGAAGCTTTCTTT. It yields the protein CASSRSGLMNTEAFF.

The genes are TRBV10-3 and TRBJ2-7; D not resolved. The germline CDR1 and CDR2 sequences are ENHRY and SYGVKD. The CDR3 is 14 amino acids. V was shortened by 2 bases and J by 5 bases, with 13 bases between the two germline ends. The CDR3 region has the DNA TGTGCCATCAGTGAGCTAGTCCCCTGGGACGAGCAGTACTTC. Translating gives CAISELVPWDEQYF.

The chain joins TRBV29-1 to TRBJ1-1; D unresolved. Per the germline V gene, CDR1 is SQVTM and CDR2 is ANQGSEA. V gave up 5 bases and J gave up 3 bases, with 13 bases separating them. This CDR3 has 13 amino acids. The DNA for the CDR3 is TGCAGCGTTATCAAAACTGAAGACACTGAAGCTTTCTTT. It is translated as CSVIKTEDTEAFF.

J is TRBJ1-5 and V is TRBV7-2, with D perhaps matching TRBD1 (5 bases). Germline V gene data show CDR1 as SGHTA and CDR2 as FQGNSA. With 5 bases removed from V and 2 bases from J, the gap between germline ends came to 7 bases. The CDR3 loop spans 13 amino acids. The CDR3 region has the DNA TGTGCCAGCAGCCCCAGGGGCAATCAGCCCCAGCATTTT. Translation: CASSPRGNQPQHF.

The chain carries TRBV29-1 and TRBJ1-4; D is uncertain. Per germline, CDR1 SQVTM and CDR2 ANQGSEA. The CDR3 covers 13 residues. V shed 7 bases and J shed 5 bases, with 14 bases lying between them. Here the CDR3 reads CSAGGNSNEKLFF. The CDR3 nucleotides read TGCAGCGCTGGCGGTAATTCGAATGAAAAACTGTTTTTT. Using reference TRBV29-1 and TRBJ1-4 for the parts outside the CDR3, the full variable domain is SAVISQKPSRDICQRGTSLTIQCQVDSQVTMMFWYRQQPGQSLTLIATANQGSEATYESGFVIDKFPISRPNLTFSTLTVSNMSPEDSSIYLCSAGGNSNEKLFFGSGTQLSVL.

V usage is TRBV9 and J usage is TRBJ2-2; 7 bases are shared with TRBD2. Germline CDR1 and CDR2: SGDLS and YYNGEE. This CDR3 contains 15 residues. The V and J ends lost 7 bases and 1 base, in that order; junction bases with no gene match: 7. DNA of the CDR3: TGTGCCAGCGGAGCAGCGGGGCTGAACACCGGGGAGCTGTTTTTT. Encoded protein: CASGAAGLNTGELFF.

Details on this clone: At one of its ends the junction is not consistent with the germline gene, which may arise from a read error. The V and J genes are TRBV5-6 and TRBJ1-1; the match to TRBD1 covers 7 bases. CDR3 length: 14 amino acids. The germline V gene has CDR1 SGHDT and CDR2 YYEEEE. The CDR3 sequence is CASSLGGQWVETFF. CDR3 DNA sequence: TGTGCCAGCAGCTTGGGGGGACAGTGGGTTGAAACTTTCTTT. The whole variable domain, remainder taken from reference TRBV5-6 and TRBJ1-1, is DAGVTQSPTHLIKTRGQQVTLRCSPKSGHDTVSWYQQALGQGPQFIFQYYEEEERQRGNFPDRFSGHQFPNYSSELNVNALLLGDSALYLCASSLGGQWVETFFGQGTRLTVV.

The genes are TRBV7-6 and TRBJ1-5; D remains ambiguous. The ends were cut back, 0 bases at V and 6 bases at J, with 15 bases in the middle. The CDR3 is 16 residues long. The germline gives CDR1 SGHVS, CDR2 FNYEAQ. The chain's CDR3 is CASSLAARTDTQPQHF. CDR3 DNA sequence: TGTGCCAGCAGCTTAGCCGCCAGAACCGACACTCAGCCCCAGCATTTT.